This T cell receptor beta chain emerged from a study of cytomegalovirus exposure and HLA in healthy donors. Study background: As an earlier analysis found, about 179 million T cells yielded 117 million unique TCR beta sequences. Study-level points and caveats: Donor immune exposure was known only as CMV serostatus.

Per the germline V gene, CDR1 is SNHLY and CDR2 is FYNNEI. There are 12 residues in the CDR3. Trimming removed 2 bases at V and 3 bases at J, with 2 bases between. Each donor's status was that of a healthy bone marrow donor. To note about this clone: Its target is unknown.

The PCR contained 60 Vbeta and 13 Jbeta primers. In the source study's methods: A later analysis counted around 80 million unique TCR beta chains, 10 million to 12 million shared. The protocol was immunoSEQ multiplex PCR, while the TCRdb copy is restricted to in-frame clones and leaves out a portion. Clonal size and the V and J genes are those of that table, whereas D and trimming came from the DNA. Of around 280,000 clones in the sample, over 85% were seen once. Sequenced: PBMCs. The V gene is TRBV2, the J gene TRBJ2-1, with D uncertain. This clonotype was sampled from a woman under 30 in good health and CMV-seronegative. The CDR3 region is CASSELYNEQFF. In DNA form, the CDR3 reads TGTGCCAGCAGTGAACTCTACAATGAGCAGTTCTTC.